Below are 21 T cell receptor beta chains sequenced from a single sample in a study of blood T cell repertoires in COVID-19. The assay was immunoSEQ multiplex PCR, and TCRdb's table has in-frame clones only and misses some. The sample yields about 200,000 clones, about nine tenths seen once. Sequencing was done on a sample of peripheral blood. These receptor sequences come from a man aged 25-40 years who had recovered from COVID-19.

This chain joins TRBV19 and TRBJ2-2, with D tentatively TRBD1 (5 bases). Trimming pared 3 bases from V and 3 bases from J, leaving 8 bases between. There are 14 residues in the CDR3. Germline lookup yields CDR1 LNHDA and CDR2 SQIVND (reference sequence). In DNA form, the CDR3 reads TGTGCCAGTAGTATCACCAGGGACACCGGGGAGCTGTTTTTT. It specifies CASSITRDTGELFF.

V usage is TRBV5-1 and J usage is TRBJ2-3; 10 nucleotides line up with TRBD1. There are 18 residues in the CDR3. Germline assignment: CDR1 SGHRS and CDR2 YFSETQ. Trimming at V came to 3 bases and at J to 0 bases, leaving 10 bases not matched to a gene. CDR3 coding DNA: TGCGCCAGCAGCTCGGGACAGGGGCCTGCCTTAAGCACAGATACGCAGTATTTT. This gives the protein CASSSGQGPALSTDTQYF.

The chain employs TRBV3-1 (or the pseudogene TRBV3-2) and TRBJ2-2; D perhaps matches TRBD1 (5 bases). Germline CDR1 is LGHDT and CDR2 is YNNKEL (reference sequence). The CDR3 loop spans 15 amino acids. V was pared by 2 bases and J by 3 bases, with 10 bases between. CDR3 loop: CASSQWTFDTGELFF. CDR3 in DNA: TGTGCCAGCAGCCAATGGACATTCGACACCGGGGAGCTGTTTTTT.

The chain recombines TRBV19 with TRBJ2-1; tentatively, D is TRBD2 (6 bases). Trimming took off 5 bases at V and 0 bases at J, with 14 bases between the two ends. The CDR3 has 16 amino acids. Looked up from germline, CDR1 is LNHDA and CDR2 is SQIVND (reference sequence). CDR3 DNA: TGTGCCAGTAGTCCCCCGAGGGAGGCCTCCTACAATGAGCAGTTCTTC. Translation gives CASSPPREASYNEQFF.

The chain is built from TRBV6-1 and TRBJ2-7, with TRBD1 identical over 7 bases. The germline V gene has CDR1 MNHNS and CDR2 SASEGT. The CDR3 runs 16 residues. V shed 4 bases, J shed 0 bases, and the junction held 9 bases outside the gene matches. The CDR3 loop reads CASSGGWTGTSYEQYF. Written as DNA, the CDR3 is TGTGCCAGCAGTGGCGGGTGGACAGGTACCTCCTACGAGCAGTACTTC.

The chain has TRBV6-5 and TRBJ1-4, with 8 nucleotides matching TRBD1. The V gene end was trimmed by 7 bases and the J gene end by 4 bases; junction bases not matched to a gene: 8. CDR3 size: 15 residues. CDR1 and CDR2 (germline): MNHEY, SVGAGI. The CDR3 sequence: CASTNYGQGNEKLFF. The CDR3 DNA follows: TGTGCCAGCACCAACTACGGACAGGGTAATGAAAAACTGTTTTTT.

The V and J genes are TRBV18 and TRBJ1-1; the match to TRBD1 covers 10 bases. With V trimmed by 4 bases and J by 8 bases, 7 bases remained unmatched. CDR3 length: 14 amino acids. Germline lookup yields CDR1 KGHSH and CDR2 LQKENI. The CDR3 is CASSLGQGVMEAFF. The CDR3 DNA sequence: TGTGCCAGCTCACTCGGACAGGGGGTTATGGAAGCTTTCTTT. Filled out from reference TRBV18 and TRBJ1-1, the complete variable domain reads NAGVMQNPRHLVRRRGQEARLRCSPMKGHSHVYWYRQLPEEGLKFMVYLQKENIIDESGMPKERFSAEFPKEGPSILRIQQVVRGDSAAYFCASSLGQGVMEAFFGQGTRLTVV.

The chain recombines TRBV4-1 with TRBJ2-3; D gene ambiguous. CDR1 and CDR2 from the germline V gene are MGHRA and YSYEKL. V was pared by 0 bases and J by 7 bases, with 14 bases between. The CDR3 extends over 15 amino acids. This CDR3 is CASSQDAKWPYTQYF. The CDR3 DNA follows: TGCGCCAGCAGCCAAGACGCCAAGTGGCCCTATACGCAGTATTTT.

The chain has TRBV6-5 and TRBJ1-2; D is unclear. The CDR3 consists of 13 residues. With 7 bases removed from V and 4 bases from J, the gap between germline ends came to 13 bases. The germline gives CDR1 MNHEY, CDR2 SVGAGI. The chain's CDR3 is CASTYVVLYGYTF. The CDR3 coding sequence is TGTGCCAGCACCTACGTGGTCCTCTATGGCTACACCTTC.

This chain connects TRBV6-5 to TRBJ2-1; perhaps TRBD2 as D (6 bases). Germline V gene lookup returns CDR1 MNHEY and CDR2 SVGAGI. With 5 bases removed from V and 5 bases from J, the gap between germline ends came to 13 bases. The CDR3 has 14 amino acids. DNA of the CDR3: TGTGCCAGCAGTCCGGGAGACCCCCACAATGAGCAGTTCTTC. This codes for CASSPGDPHNEQFF.

V is TRBV6-6 and J is TRBJ1-2; tentative D call: TRBD1 (6 bases). Germline V gene lookup returns CDR1 MNHNY and CDR2 SVGAGI (reference sequence). Between the trimmed V and J ends, which lost 5 bases and 2 bases, there was a span of 9 bases. This CDR3 has 13 amino acids. The DNA of the CDR3 is TGTGCCAGCAGTCCCCAGGGGAACTATGGCTACACCTTC. It translates to CASSPQGNYGYTF.

The rearrangement links TRBV6-5 to TRBJ2-7; no definite D call. The CDR3 totals 16 residues. The germline V and J ends were trimmed by 0 bases and 3 bases, with 15 bases remaining between them. Germline values: CDR1 MNHEY, CDR2 SVGAGI. The chain's CDR3 is CASSYSSPPLIYEQYF. CDR3 sequence (DNA): TGTGCCAGCAGTTACTCGAGTCCCCCCCTTATCTACGAGCAGTACTTC.

CDR3 loop: CASSLPSGGPNSYEQYF. The CDR3, as DNA: TGTGCCAGCAGTTTACCCAGCGGGGGGCCGAACTCCTACGAGCAGTACTTC. The rearrangement links TRBV27 to TRBJ2-7; 9 bases agree with TRBD2. The CDR3 is made up of 17 amino acids. Trimming cost V 2 bases and J 0 bases; bases outside gene matches: 8. Germline-derived CDR1 and CDR2 are MNHEY and SMNVEV (reference sequence).

The chain uses TRBV7-2 and TRBJ2-1; 11 nucleotides match TRBD2. V lost 5 bases and J lost 8; bases outside the gene matches: 8. Germline-derived CDR1 and CDR2 are SGHTA and FQGNSA. This CDR3 contains 15 residues. CDR3 DNA sequence: TGTGCCAGCAGCCCCCCCGGGACTAGCGGTTATGAGCAGTTCTTC. Protein: CASSPPGTSGYEQFF.

The sample holds one count of this clone. The V call is TRBV3-1 (or the pseudogene TRBV3-2), the J call TRBJ1-2; tentative D call: TRBD1 (5 bases). V gave up 8 bases and J gave up 3 bases, with 13 bases separating them. Germline CDR1 is LGHDT and CDR2 is YNNKEL (reference sequence). The length of the CDR3 is 13 residues. The CDR3 is CASGGEADYGYTF. DNA for the CDR3: TGTGCCAGCGGAGGGGAGGCGGACTATGGCTACACCTTC.

This chain links TRBV27 with TRBJ1-2; 7 nucleotides match TRBD1. Germline CDR1 reads MNHEY; CDR2 reads SMNVEV (reference sequence). Trimming removed 6 bases from V and 5 bases from J; junction bases left unmatched: 6. This CDR3 comprises 13 residues. The CDR3 is CASSPRQGYGYTF. In DNA form, the CDR3 reads TGTGCCAGCAGCCCCAGACAGGGATATGGCTACACCTTC.

This chain joins TRBV6-6 and TRBJ2-7, with a possible D match to TRBD1 (6 bases). The V gene lost 8 bases and the J gene lost 1 base, with 12 bases spanning the gap. The germline gives CDR1 MNHNY, CDR2 SVGAGI (reference sequence). CDR3 length: 13 residues. CDR3: CASATDRSYEQYF. CDR3 nucleotides: TGTGCCAGCGCTACGGACAGATCCTACGAGCAGTACTTC.

This clone showed up just a few times. The rearrangement links TRBV5-1 to TRBJ1-1, with 9 bases identical to TRBD1. This CDR3 has 16 residues. Germline lookup yields CDR1 SGHRS and CDR2 YFSETQ. The junction had 12 bases not matched to a gene; V was cut back by 5 bases and J by 4 bases. For the CDR3, the DNA is TGCGCCAGCAGAGGTCCACAGGGGGCGCGAGGCACTGAAGCTTTCTTT. Translation gives CASRGPQGARGTEAFF.

The chain joins TRBV19 to TRBJ1-1; D is ambiguous. Germline-derived CDR1 and CDR2 are LNHDA and SQIVND (reference sequence). There are 14 residues in the CDR3. V was trimmed by 6 bases and J by 0 bases, leaving 11 bases between them. CDR3 sequence: CASRREGLNTEAFF. In DNA form, the CDR3 reads TGTGCCAGTAGGCGAGAGGGATTGAACACTGAAGCTTTCTTT. Together with reference TRBV19 and TRBJ1-1, the CDR3 gives the full variable domain: DGGITQSPKYLFRKEGQNVTLSCEQNLNHDAMYWYRQDPGQGLRLIYYSQIVNDFQKGDIAEGYSVSREKKESFPLTVTSAQKNPTAFYLCASRREGLNTEAFFGQGTRLTVV.

The chain employs TRBV6-4 and TRBJ1-1; D perhaps matches TRBD1 (5 bases). V was pared by 4 bases and J by 6 bases, with 12 bases between. Germline-derived CDR1 and CDR2 are MRHNA and SNTAGT. The CDR3 extends over 13 amino acids. CDR3 bases: TGTGCCAGCAGTGCCCAGGGTGAGCCTGAAGCTTTCTTT. Translated: CASSAQGEPEAFF.

This chain joins TRBV7-8 and TRBJ2-7; no clear D gene. Germline-derived CDR1 and CDR2 are SGHVS and FQNEAQ. CDR3 length: 15 residues. The ends were cut back, 5 bases at V and 1 base at J, with 15 bases in the middle. The CDR3 DNA reads as TGTGCCAGCAGCGCTGCCCCAGGATCTTCCTACGAGCAGTACTTC. Encoded protein: CASSAAPGSSYEQYF.